This T cell receptor (beta chain) was sequenced during a study of breast tumors, draining lymph nodes, adjacent tissues (dated by TCRdb to about 2016). Regarding the research as a whole: Breast cancer patients provided tumor, adjacent nontumor tissue and axillary lymph nodes, and the study compared the TCR beta repertoires across these three sources. The study aimed to assess the relationships and possible T-cell exchange between tumor, surrounding tissue and draining lymph node repertoires in human breast cancer. Overall results and qualifications from the work: In luminal-like breast cancer, tumor and nontumor tissue repertoires resembled each other significantly more than in basal-like breast cancer. Tumors showed preferential V and J gene usage, and their T-cell repertoire diversity fell below that of lymph nodes yet above that of nontumor tissue. The study presented the conclusion that tumor T cells originate in lymph nodes as consistent with a hypothesis, not as something directly demonstrated. The data were considered consistent with the idea that most tumor T cells come from the lymph node and then expand in tumor tissue.

Data came from an Illumina HiSeq 2000. Multiplex PCR amplification was used to generate the TCR beta chain libraries. High-throughput sequencing was used to analyze the amplified TCR beta chain products. TCRdb passed the public sequencing reads through fastp at Q25 and MiXCR, retaining productive beta sequences. CDR3 protein duplicates are merged, each entry listing the most common genes and DNA. This sample gives about 230,000 distinct CDR3 sequences in total; about a third of them show up just once. Of the sample, 1.4% falls within the top ten clones. Lymph node samples were obtained from the axillary draining lymph nodes of breast cancer patients. This clonotype appeared many times. Its antigen remains unidentified. No base qualities exist here, and no much larger clone lies one base off it. The material sequenced was axillary lymph node tissue. The source is a female donor with breast cancer. Some clones in this sample may be carry-over from other donors' samples.

The sequenced DNA is TGCGCCAGCAGCTTGGCGACCCTCGGGGAGGATGAGCAGTTCTTC. This is translated as CASSLATLGEDEQFF. The sequence links TRBV5-1 to TRBJ2-1; 6 matching bases give a weak D call of TRBD2. The V end loses 0 bases and the J end loses 8 bases, and a stretch of 15 bases separates them. Taken from cysteine to phenylalanine, the CDR3 has 15 residues. Only the CDR3 part of the read is kept: 45 bases, read in frame from the first base. The germline V gene gives CDR1 as SGHRS and CDR2 as YFSETQ.